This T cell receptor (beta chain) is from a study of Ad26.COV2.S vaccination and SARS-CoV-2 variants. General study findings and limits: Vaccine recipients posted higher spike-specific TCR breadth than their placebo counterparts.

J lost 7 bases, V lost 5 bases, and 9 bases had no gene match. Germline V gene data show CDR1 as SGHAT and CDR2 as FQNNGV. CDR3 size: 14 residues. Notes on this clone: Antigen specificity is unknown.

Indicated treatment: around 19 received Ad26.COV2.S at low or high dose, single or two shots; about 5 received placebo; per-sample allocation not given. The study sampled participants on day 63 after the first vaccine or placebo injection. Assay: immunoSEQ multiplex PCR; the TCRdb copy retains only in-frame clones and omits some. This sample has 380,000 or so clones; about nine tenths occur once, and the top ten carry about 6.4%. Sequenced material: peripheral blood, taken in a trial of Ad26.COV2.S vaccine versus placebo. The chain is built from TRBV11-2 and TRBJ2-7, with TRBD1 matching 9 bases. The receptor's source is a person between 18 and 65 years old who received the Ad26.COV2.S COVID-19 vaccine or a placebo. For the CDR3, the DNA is TGTGCCAGCAGCCATTCCGGGACAGGGAATGAGCAGTACTTC. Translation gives CASSHSGTGNEQYF.